These 17 T cell receptor beta chains were all obtained from the same sample, sequenced in a study of blood T cell repertoires in COVID-19 (dated by TCRdb to 2020 to 2022). The library was built by means of the immunoSEQ multiplex PCR assay. TCRdb mirrors the immuneACCESS table, restricted to in-frame sequences. Some clones are absent from its copies; in checked studies, under half trace to an unresolved V gene, and the reason for the others is unknown. Present in this sample are roughly 260,000 clones, less than 85% of which were seen just once. Of the sample, 2.5% to 3.5% falls within the top ten clones. Source material: peripheral blood. These receptors were taken from a young woman with acute or convalescent COVID-19.

This chain links TRBV28 with TRBJ1-1; 7 nucleotides line up with TRBD1. V was pared by 3 bases and J by 0 bases, with 4 bases of the junction left unmatched. The CDR3 is made up of 15 amino acids. CDR1 and CDR2 (germline): MDHEN, SYDVKM. This chain's CDR3 is CASSFGQVLNTEAFF. Written as DNA, the CDR3 is TGTGCCAGCAGTTTCGGACAGGTTCTGAACACTGAAGCTTTCTTT. The complete variable domain, with remaining parts taken from reference TRBV28 and TRBJ1-1, reads DVKVTQSSRYLVKRTGEKVFLECVQDMDHENMFWYRQDPGLGLRLIYFSYDVKMKEKGDIPEGYSVSREKKERFSLILESASTNQTSMYLCASSFGQVLNTEAFFGQGTRLTVV.

The chain employs TRBV7-2 and TRBJ1-1; D is possibly TRBD1 (6 bases). V lost 0 bases to trimming and J lost 10 bases, with 12 bases between them. The germline V gene encodes CDR1 SGHTA and CDR2 FQGNSA. CDR3 size: 13 residues. The CDR3 DNA sequence: TGTGCCAGCAGCTTAGCGGGCAGGGGTCGAGCTTTCTTT. Protein sequence: CASSLAGRGRAFF.

The CDR3 sequence: CASSQGLAGVNTGELFF. CDR3 coding DNA: TGTGCCAGCAGCCAAGGGCTAGCGGGAGTCAACACCGGGGAGCTGTTTTTT. The rearrangement joins TRBV4-2 to TRBJ2-2, with 10 nucleotides matching TRBD2. The CDR3 extends over 17 amino acids. V was clipped by 1 base and J by 2 bases; unmatched bases: 4. From germline, CDR1 is LGHNA and CDR2 YNFKEQ.

The chain uses TRBV5-5 and TRBJ2-7; the D gene is possibly TRBD1 (5 bases). CDR3 length: 14 amino acids. Germline V gives CDR1 SGHKS, CDR2 YYEKEE (reference sequence). V lost 6 bases to trimming and J lost 2 bases, with 15 bases between them. The CDR3 spells CASKSSMDTYEQYF. Here the CDR3 DNA reads TGTGCCAGCAAATCGAGCATGGACACCTACGAGCAGTACTTC.

The chain combines TRBV4-3 with TRBJ1-2; D perhaps matches TRBD1 (5 bases). The V gene's germline CDR1 is LGHNA and CDR2 YSLEER. V gave up 0 bases and J gave up 3 bases, with 8 bases separating them. The CDR3 length is 14 residues. For the CDR3, the DNA is TGCGCCAGCAGCCAAGATCAGGGATACTATGGCTACACCTTC. This gives the protein CASSQDQGYYGYTF.

The rearrangement uses TRBV25-1 and TRBJ2-7, with 10 bases aligning to TRBD1. J gave up 3 bases and V 3 bases, and 11 bases lay outside the gene matches. This CDR3 contains 17 residues. The germline CDR1 and CDR2 sequences are MGHDK and SYGVNS. For the CDR3, the DNA is TGTGCCAGCAGTGACGGGACCCTCCGGGACAGGGGCTACGAGCAGTACTTC. Its protein product is CASSDGTLRDRGYEQYF.

V and J are TRBV29-1 and TRBJ2-5; possibly TRBD2 for D (6 bases). CDR1 and CDR2 (germline): SQVTM, ANQGSEA. V was trimmed by 7 bases and J by 2 bases, leaving 20 bases between them. The CDR3 runs to 15 residues. The CDR3 nucleotides are TGCAGCGCCCCAACATGGGCGGGGATTCAAGAGACCCAGTACTTC. Its translation: CSAPTWAGIQETQYF.

This chain links TRBV2 with TRBJ1-4, with D maybe TRBD1 (6 bases). Trimming took 6 bases from V and 11 from J, leaving 19 bases between them. CDR1 is SNHLY and CDR2 is FYNNEI in the germline V gene. The length of the CDR3 is 14 residues. The CDR3 DNA follows: TGTGCCAGCAGACACAGGGACCCGCTGCAGAAACTGTTTTTT. Translated: CASRHRDPLQKLFF.

The chain is built from TRBV25-1 and TRBJ1-2, with 7 bases lining up with TRBD1. CDR3 length: 17 residues. CDR1 and CDR2 (germline): MGHDK, SYGVNS. V was clipped by 6 bases and J by 1 base; unmatched bases: 14. Here the CDR3 reads CASRWTAGTDHNYGYTF. CDR3 DNA: TGTGCCAGCAGGTGGACCGCCGGGACAGACCATAACTATGGCTACACCTTC.

This clone was seen just once. The chain combines TRBV19 with TRBJ1-1; D call uncertain. Germline assignment: CDR1 LNHDA and CDR2 SQIVND (reference sequence). V dropped 5 bases and J dropped 4 bases, with 11 bases sitting between them. CDR3 length: 13 amino acids. The CDR3 loop is CASSYTVGTEAFF. The CDR3 DNA follows: TGTGCCAGTAGTTATACAGTGGGCACTGAAGCTTTCTTT.

V usage is TRBV15 and J usage is TRBJ2-7; a possible D gene is TRBD1 (5 bases). The CDR3 sequence is 12 residues long. Trimming cost V 8 bases and J 0 bases, with 8 bases left between them. The germline CDR1 and CDR2 sequences are LNHNV and YYDKDF (reference sequence). The chain's CDR3 is CATSDSSYEQYF. CDR3 coding DNA: TGTGCCACCTCTGACAGCTCCTACGAGCAGTACTTC. The full variable domain, rest sourced from reference TRBV15 and TRBJ2-7, is DAMVIQNPRYQVTQFGKPVTLSCSQTLNHNVMYWYQQKSSQAPKLLFHYYDKDFNNEADTPDNFQSRRPNTSFCFLDIRSPGLGDTAMYLCATSDSSYEQYFGPGTRLTVT.

CDR3 protein: CASSRNRGDEQYF. CDR3 nucleotide sequence: TGTGCCAGCAGTCGGAACAGGGGGGACGAGCAGTACTTC. This chain connects TRBV12-3 or TRBV12-4 to TRBJ2-7; 8 bases are a match to TRBD1. V was clipped by 5 bases and J by 5 bases; unmatched bases: 5. CDR3 length: 13 residues.

V gene TRBV30 combines with J gene TRBJ1-2; D unresolved. In germline, CDR1 is GTSNPN, CDR2 SVGIG (reference sequence). Trimming cost V 0 bases and J 4 bases, with 9 bases left between them. This CDR3 comprises 13 residues. CDR3 DNA sequence: TGTGCCTGGAGTGTACAGAACTTCTATGGCTACACCTTC. Protein sequence: CAWSVQNFYGYTF.

V usage is TRBV27 and J usage is TRBJ2-2; TRBD1 matches 7 bases. V was clipped by 6 bases and J by 4 bases; unmatched bases: 8. The CDR3 extends over 15 amino acids. Looked up from germline, CDR1 is MNHEY and CDR2 is SMNVEV (reference sequence). The CDR3, as DNA: TGTGCCAGCAGGGGAAACAGGGGACGCACCGGGGAGCTGTTTTTT. It encodes CASRGNRGRTGELFF.

V is TRBV3-1 (or the pseudogene TRBV3-2) and J is TRBJ1-3; no reliable D call. The V gene's germline CDR1 is LGHDT and CDR2 YNNKEL (reference sequence). Trimming removed 9 bases at V and 0 bases at J, with 15 bases between. This CDR3 is 15 amino acids long. In nucleotides, the CDR3 is TGTGCCAGATCCGGAAGGGAGAGCTCTGGAAACACCATATATTTT. Translating gives CARSGRESSGNTIYF.

The CDR3 bases are TGTGCCACCAGCAGGCATGGCGAGCGGGAGACCACAGATACGCAGTATTTT. Its translation: CATSRHGERETTDTQYF. The chain uses TRBV15 and TRBJ2-3, with 8 nucleotides matching TRBD2. The CDR3 is 17 amino acids. Germline V gene data show CDR1 as LNHNV and CDR2 as YYDKDF (reference sequence). Trimming at V came to 3 bases and at J to 2 bases, leaving 10 bases not matched to a gene.

V gene TRBV4-3 combines with J gene TRBJ1-1; no definite D call. Germline lookup yields CDR1 LGHNA and CDR2 YSLEER. This CDR3 has 15 amino acids. Trimming pared 0 bases from V and 1 base from J, leaving 9 bases between. The DNA for the CDR3 is TGCGCCAGCAGCCAAGATTTTCCCGGGAACACTGAAGCTTTCTTT. Its protein is CASSQDFPGNTEAFF.